The source of this TCR beta chain is a study of beta chain features in type 1 diabetes. Findings and limits, study-wide: Researchers reported that naive, central memory and Treg TCRB repertoires appeared more similar in patients than in healthy donors.

Trimming removed 4 bases from V and 7 bases from J; junction bases left unmatched: 5. Germline V lookup: CDR1 SEHNR, CDR2 FQNEAQ (reference sequence). The CDR3 runs to 14 residues. This clone was observed a handful of times. The antigen remains undetermined. Expressed TCRB transcripts were sequenced, since all the RNA that had been isolated was reverse transcribed. Generated by immunoSEQ multiplex PCR, the TCRdb table keeps only in-frame clones and is missing some. The sample holds fewer than 200,000 clones, roughly an eighth seen once. Sample: central memory CD4+ T cells from blood. The chain is built from TRBV7-9 and TRBJ1-2; 11 bases agree with TRBD1. This TCR came from a woman between 18 and 30 years old in good health. In DNA, the CDR3 is TGTGCCAGCAGCTCTGGACAGGGGGCAAGTGGCTACACCTTC. It yields the protein CASSSGQGASGYTF.